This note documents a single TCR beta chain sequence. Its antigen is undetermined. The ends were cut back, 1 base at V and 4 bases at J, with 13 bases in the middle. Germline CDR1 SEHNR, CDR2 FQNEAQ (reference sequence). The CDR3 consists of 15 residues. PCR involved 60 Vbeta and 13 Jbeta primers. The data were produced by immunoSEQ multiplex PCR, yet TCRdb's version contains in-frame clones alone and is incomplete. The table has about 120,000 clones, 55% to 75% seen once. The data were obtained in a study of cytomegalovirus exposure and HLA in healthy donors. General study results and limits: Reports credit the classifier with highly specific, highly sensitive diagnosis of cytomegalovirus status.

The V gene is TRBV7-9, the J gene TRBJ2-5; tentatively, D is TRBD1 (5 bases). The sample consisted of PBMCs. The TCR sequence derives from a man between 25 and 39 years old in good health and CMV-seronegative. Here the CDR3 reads CASSLGQGIGETQYF. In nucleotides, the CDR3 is TGTGCCAGCAGCTTAGGTCAGGGAATCGGAGAGACCCAGTACTTC.